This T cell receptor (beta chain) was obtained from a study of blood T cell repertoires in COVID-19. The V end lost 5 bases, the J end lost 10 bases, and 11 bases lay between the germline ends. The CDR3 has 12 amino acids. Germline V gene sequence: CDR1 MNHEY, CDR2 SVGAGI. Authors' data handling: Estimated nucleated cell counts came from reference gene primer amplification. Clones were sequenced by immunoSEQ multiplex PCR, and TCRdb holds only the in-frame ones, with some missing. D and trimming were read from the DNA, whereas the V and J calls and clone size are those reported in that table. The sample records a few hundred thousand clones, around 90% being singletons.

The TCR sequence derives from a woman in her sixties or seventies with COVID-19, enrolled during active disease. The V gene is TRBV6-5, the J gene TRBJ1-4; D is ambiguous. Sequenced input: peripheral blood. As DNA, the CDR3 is TGTGCCAGCAGTCTCCATTCCGGAAAACTGTTTTTT. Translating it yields CASSLHSGKLFF.